The 17 T cell receptor beta chains reported below all come from one sample, sequenced in a study of blood T cells in healthy people across ages. Then a second PCR, running roughly 6 to 12 cycles, was carried out with a sample-barcoded 5' primer and a J-beta primer mix. TCRdb reprocessed the 5' RACE reads via MiXCR and lists one record per CDR3 protein. The table records 1.5 million to 1.8 million distinct CDR3 sequences, 40% to 45% of them present only once. Sequences were obtained from blood. The source is a woman younger than 30 in good health.

This clonotype was observed a single time. This chain links TRBV12-3 or TRBV12-4 with TRBJ2-1; 11 nucleotides match TRBD2. The J call could be wrong; TRBJ2-7 is a better fit for the DNA end. CDR3 length equals 15 residues. CDR3 nucleotide sequence: TGTGCCAGCAGGCTAACTAGCGGGAGCTGGAATGAGCAGTACTTC. Translating it yields CASRLTSGSWNEQYF.

The chain recombines TRBV4-3 with TRBJ2-3; TRBD2 matches at 9 bases. Germline V gene sequence: CDR1 LGHNA, CDR2 YSLEER. This CDR3 region has 14 residues. J gave up 4 bases and V 10 bases, and 9 bases lay outside the gene matches. The CDR3 protein is CATSYSGSSDTQYF. In nucleotides, the CDR3 is TGCGCCACCTCCTATAGCGGGAGTTCAGATACGCAGTATTTT.

This sequence joins TRBV30 and TRBJ2-4, with 11 bases that match TRBD2. Germline trimming cut 4 bases from V and 8 bases from J; bases unmatched to any gene: 4. There are 13 residues in the CDR3. Per germline, CDR1 GTSNPN and CDR2 SVGIG (reference sequence). The CDR3 region is CAWTTSGTDIQYF. The CDR3 DNA follows: TGTGCCTGGACGACTAGCGGGACAGACATTCAGTACTTC.

This chain joins TRBV29-1 and TRBJ1-2; D not resolved. Per the germline V gene, CDR1 is SQVTM and CDR2 is ANQGSEA. This CDR3 is 11 amino acids long. V gave up 1 base and J gave up 10 bases, with 10 bases separating them. The CDR3 nucleotides are TGCAGCGTTGAAGTCCTGGGTGACTACACCTTC. Amino acids: CSVEVLGDYTF.

The chain links TRBV29-1 to TRBJ1-2; the D gene is possibly TRBD1 (5 bases). Germline values: CDR1 SQVTM, CDR2 ANQGSEA. V was shortened by 2 bases and J by 7 bases, with 11 bases between the two germline ends. This CDR3 contains 12 residues. The CDR3 reads CSVELGGRGYTF. CDR3 DNA: TGCAGCGTTGAACTGGGGGGTCGTGGCTACACCTTC.

The genes are TRBV5-4 and TRBJ2-7; D unclear. V lost 2 bases to trimming and J lost 5 bases, with 14 bases between them. Germline values: CDR1 SGHNT, CDR2 YYREEE (reference sequence). CDR3 length equals 14 residues. The CDR3 nucleotides read TGTGCCAGCAGCTTCTCGGAAAATCACGACGAGCAGTACTTC. Translation gives CASSFSENHDEQYF.

There are a few counts of this clonotype. The CDR3: CSGDRGEPEKLFF. CDR3 sequence (DNA): TGCAGCGGGGACAGGGGAGAGCCTGAAAAACTGTTTTTT. This chain connects TRBV29-1 to TRBJ1-4, with 10 positions matching TRBD1. Germline loops: CDR1 SQVTM, CDR2 ANQGSEA. Losses at the gene ends were 7 bases for V and 7 bases for J; bases not matched to a gene: 6. CDR3 length: 13 residues. Complete variable domain (other parts from reference TRBV29-1 and TRBJ1-4): SAVISQKPSRDICQRGTSLTIQCQVDSQVTMMFWYRQQPGQSLTLIATANQGSEATYESGFVIDKFPISRPNLTFSTLTVSNMSPEDSSIYLCSGDRGEPEKLFFGSGTQLSVL.

The chain couples TRBV28 to TRBJ2-5; TRBD1 matches at 8 bases. In germline, CDR1 is MDHEN, CDR2 SYDVKM. The CDR3 sequence is 17 residues long. Trimming cost V 6 bases and J 0 bases; bases outside gene matches: 12. The DNA of the CDR3 is TGTGCCAGCAGCCCGGACAGGGTGCTTCGATACCAAGAGACCCAGTACTTC. Translation gives CASSPDRVLRYQETQYF.

Comments on this clonotype: Since a much larger clone is just one base distant, this may be a read error. As DNA, the CDR3 is TGTGCCATCAGTGAGTCGGTGGCGGCAGGTCAGCCCCAGCATTTT. It translates to CAISESVAAGQPQHF. This chain links TRBV10-3 with TRBJ1-5; D call uncertain. CDR3 length: 15 residues. Germline V gives CDR1 ENHRY, CDR2 SYGVKD. V was cut by 0 bases and J by 6 bases, with 12 bases left in between.

The V gene is TRBV7-6, the J gene TRBJ2-1; 11 nucleotides agree with TRBD2. Germline CDR1 reads SGHVS; CDR2 reads FNYEAQ. The V segment lost 0 bases and the J segment 6 bases; nucleotides outside the gene matches: 10. This CDR3 has 18 residues. This CDR3 is CASSLAIASGGIINEQFF. The CDR3 DNA reads as TGTGCCAGCAGCTTAGCGATCGCTAGCGGGGGGATCATCAATGAGCAGTTCTTC.

The chain joins TRBV11-1 to TRBJ1-1; D is possibly TRBD1 (5 bases). This CDR3 spans 12 amino acids. V was trimmed by 4 bases and J by 11 bases, leaving 14 bases between them. Germline V gene sequence: CDR1 SGHAT, CDR2 FQDESV (reference sequence). The CDR3, as DNA: TGTGCCAGCAGCTGGGGGTTCCCGGAGGCTTTCTTT. Its translation: CASSWGFPEAFF.

The rearrangement joins TRBV28 to TRBJ2-7, with D tentatively TRBD1 or TRBD2 (6 bases each). The CDR3 loop spans 16 amino acids. V gave up 2 bases and J gave up 7 bases, with 21 bases separating them. CDR1 and CDR2 from the germline V gene are MDHEN and SYDVKM. The CDR3 loop reads CASSLGGTGGHNEQYF. The CDR3 DNA follows: TGTGCCAGCAGTTTAGGTGGGACTGGGGGACACAATGAGCAGTACTTC.

This clonotype has just a few counts. This chain links TRBV7-2 with TRBJ1-2, with D hard to call. Germline CDR1 reads SGHTA; CDR2 reads FQGNSA. This CDR3 is built from 14 residues. V lost 5 bases and J 0 bases, leaving 10 bases between the germline ends. CDR3 bases: TGTGCCAGCAGCCCCCTCCCAACTAACTATGGCTACACCTTC. Residues: CASSPLPTNYGYTF. The complete variable domain, with remaining parts taken from reference TRBV7-2 and TRBJ1-2, reads GAGVSQSPSNKVTEKGKDVELRCDPISGHTALYWYRQSLGQGLEFLIYFQGNSAPDKSGLPSDRFSAERTGGSVSTLTIQRTQQEDSAVYLCASSPLPTNYGYTFGSGTRLTVV.

V gene TRBV6-1 combines with J gene TRBJ1-5; D unclear. The germline V and J ends were trimmed by 7 bases and 7 bases, with 17 bases remaining between them. There are 14 residues in the CDR3. Germline CDR1 is MNHNS and CDR2 is SASEGT. The CDR3 DNA reads TGTGCCAGCACCCACCCGGCGGGCCTACAGCCCCAGCATTTT. As protein: CASTHPAGLQPQHF.

J is TRBJ1-1 and V is TRBV6-5, with no clear D. There are 12 residues in the CDR3. The germline V and J ends were trimmed by 2 bases and 8 bases, with 9 bases remaining between them. Looked up from germline, CDR1 is MNHEY and CDR2 is SVGAGI. The CDR3 DNA follows: TGTGCCAGCAGTTACGGGCAGGCGGAAGCTTTCTTT. Translation gives CASSYGQAEAFF.

The rearrangement joins TRBV7-2 to TRBJ2-7; tentative D call: TRBD2 (6 bases). Trimming took off 1 base at V and 3 bases at J, with 13 bases between the two ends. Germline V gives CDR1 SGHTA, CDR2 FQGNSA. The length of the CDR3 is 15 residues. The CDR3 region has the DNA TGTGCCAGCAGCTTAGGTGTTAGCGGACACTACGAGCAGTACTTC. It encodes CASSLGVSGHYEQYF. Filled out from reference TRBV7-2 and TRBJ2-7, the complete variable domain reads GAGVSQSPSNKVTEKGKDVELRCDPISGHTALYWYRQSLGQGLEFLIYFQGNSAPDKSGLPSDRFSAERTGGSVSTLTIQRTQQEDSAVYLCASSLGVSGHYEQYFGPGTRLTVT.

There are a few counts of this clonotype. The CDR3 region is CASSEIAGVVDTQYF. CDR3 bases: TGTGCCAGCAGTGAAATAGCGGGAGTGGTAGATACGCAGTATTTT. The rearrangement uses TRBV25-1 and TRBJ2-3, with 9 bases matching TRBD2. J gave up 5 bases and V 2 bases, and 5 bases lay outside the gene matches. CDR3 length equals 15 residues. In germline, CDR1 is MGHDK, CDR2 SYGVNS.